The 21 T cell receptor beta chains below come from one sample, sequenced in a study of blood T cell repertoires in COVID-19. Measured with immunoSEQ multiplex PCR; TCRdb has only the in-frame clones, and not every one. In the table there are roughly 230,000 clones, roughly four fifths of which are singletons. Sequenced input: PBMCs or T cells enriched from blood (not recorded which). These receptors were obtained from a man between 50 and 59 years old who had recovered from COVID-19.

V usage is TRBV7-3 and J usage is TRBJ1-6; perhaps TRBD1 as D (6 bases). The CDR3 covers 14 residues. V shed 5 bases and J shed 6 bases, with 11 bases lying between them. Germline V gene sequence: CDR1 SGHTA, CDR2 FQGTGA. CDR3 amino acids: CASSRAGANSPLHF. CDR3 DNA: TGTGCCAGCAGCCGAGCGGGGGCTAATTCACCCCTCCACTTT.

The V call is TRBV5-6, the J call TRBJ1-1; 8 positions match TRBD1. The V segment lost 0 bases and the J segment 1 base; nucleotides outside the gene matches: 5. Germline V gene data show CDR1 as SGHDT and CDR2 as YYEEEE. The CDR3 is made up of 16 amino acids. CDR3 sequence reads: CASSLAWTGTNTEAFF. CDR3 in DNA: TGTGCCAGCAGCTTGGCCTGGACAGGGACGAACACTGAAGCTTTCTTT.

The chain couples TRBV5-4 to TRBJ2-5, with 12 bases identical to TRBD2. The ends lost 0 bases at V and 4 bases at J; junction bases unmatched: 10. The CDR3 covers 18 residues. Germline assignment: CDR1 SGHNT and CDR2 YYREEE (reference sequence). The CDR3 region has the DNA TGTGCCAGCAGCTTGGAGGCGACTAGCGGGAGAGGGCGAGAGACCCAGTACTTC. Residues: CASSLEATSGRGRETQYF.

This clone was seen once. V is TRBV5-1 and J is TRBJ1-1; tentatively, D is TRBD1 (5 bases). The CDR3 loop spans 13 amino acids. The V end was cut by 4 bases, the J end by 3 bases, with 10 bases between. Germline V gene data show CDR1 as SGHRS and CDR2 as YFSETQ. The CDR3 loop is CASSQDTYTEAFF. The CDR3, as DNA: TGCGCCAGCAGCCAGGACACTTACACTGAAGCTTTCTTT.

This rearrangement joins TRBV7-3 to TRBJ2-1, with TRBD2 matching 13 bases. Germline assignment: CDR1 SGHTA and CDR2 FQGTGA. Trimming took 5 bases from V and 6 from J; bases not matched to a gene: 7. CDR3 size: 16 residues. CDR3 DNA: TGTGCCAGCAGCAAAAGGGGGACTAGCGGGGTCAATGAGCAGTTCTTC. This sequence encodes CASSKRGTSGVNEQFF. The full variable domain, its missing parts supplied by reference TRBV7-3 and TRBJ2-1, is GAGVSQTPSNKVTEKGKYVELRCDPISGHTALYWYRQSLGQGPEFLIYFQGTGAADDSGLPNDRFFAVRPEGSVSTLKIQRTERGDSAVYLCASSKRGTSGVNEQFFGPGTRLTVL.

The chain combines TRBV18 with TRBJ1-1, with TRBD1 matching over 10 bases. V lost 2 bases, J lost 6 bases, and 3 bases stayed unmatched. From germline, CDR1 is KGHSH and CDR2 LQKENI. CDR3 length equals 14 residues. The CDR3 DNA follows: TGTGCCAGCTCACCAGCGACAGGGGGCCCTGAAGCTTTCTTT. Translating gives CASSPATGGPEAFF.

The V and J genes are TRBV5-6 and TRBJ2-7; D may be TRBD2 (5 bases). V shed 4 bases and J shed 7 bases, with 12 bases lying between them. This CDR3 is 12 amino acids long. Looked up from germline, CDR1 is SGHDT and CDR2 is YYEEEE. The CDR3 spells CASSRGYPEQYF. Here the CDR3 DNA reads TGTGCCAGCAGCAGAGGGTATCCGGAGCAGTACTTC.

The chain joins TRBV28 to TRBJ1-2; no firm D call. This CDR3 region has 11 residues. The V gene's germline CDR1 is MDHEN and CDR2 SYDVKM. The V and J ends lost 9 bases and 2 bases respectively, with 7 bases between them. CDR3 in amino acids: CASLINYGYTF. CDR3 DNA sequence: TGTGCCAGTCTTATAAACTATGGCTACACCTTC.

J is TRBJ2-7 and V is TRBV7-2; TRBD1 agrees at 7 bases. The CDR3 sequence is 15 residues long. CDR1 SGHTA and CDR2 FQGNSA come from the germline V gene. Germline trimming cut 0 bases from V and 0 bases from J; bases unmatched to any gene: 2. Here the CDR3 DNA reads TGTGCCAGCAGCTTAGCCCCAGGGGGCTCCTACGAGCAGTACTTC. The encoded protein is CASSLAPGGSYEQYF.

The CDR3 loop reads CASSPYTSSEQYF. The CDR3 bases are TGTGCCAGCAGTCCCTATACTAGCTCCGAGCAGTACTTC. This chain links TRBV28 with TRBJ2-7, with a possible D match to TRBD2 (6 bases). CDR1 is MDHEN, CDR2 SYDVKM, per germline. The CDR3 has 13 amino acids. Trimming removed 5 bases at V and 6 bases at J, with 14 bases between.

DNA for the CDR3: TGTGCCAGCAGCAGTCCGGGACAAGGGATCAAAGGCTACACCTTC. Amino acids: CASSSPGQGIKGYTF. The rearrangement links TRBV5-5 to TRBJ1-2, with a weak D call TRBD1 (6 bases). Trimming cost V 4 bases and J 8 bases, with 21 bases left between them. Germline V gives CDR1 SGHKS, CDR2 YYEKEE (reference sequence). The CDR3 is 15 amino acids. The whole variable domain, filled in from reference TRBV5-5 and TRBJ1-2, reads DAGVTQSPTHLIKTRGQQVTLRCSPISGHKSVSWYQQVLGQGPQFIFQYYEKEERGRGNFPDRFSARQFPNYSSELNVNALLLGDSALYLCASSSPGQGIKGYTFGSGTRLTVV.

This sequence joins TRBV20-1 and TRBJ2-7; no clear D gene. The CDR3 covers 10 residues. Germline loops: CDR1 DFQATT, CDR2 SNEGSKA (reference sequence). The V end lost 3 bases, the J end lost 9 bases, and 9 bases lay between the germline ends. Here the CDR3 DNA reads TGCAGTGCTAGCGTGCCGGGGCAGTACTTC. It translates to CSASVPGQYF.

The J gene is TRBJ1-6, the V gene TRBV27; D not certain. The length of the CDR3 is 14 residues. The germline V gene has CDR1 MNHEY and CDR2 SMNVEV (reference sequence). Trimming stripped 1 base from V and 9 bases from J, with 10 bases between. CDR3 sequence: CASSLLEGVSPLHF. The CDR3 region has the DNA TGTGCCAGCAGTTTATTGGAGGGTGTTTCACCCCTCCACTTT.

The CDR3 sequence is CASSFYGEGYEQYF. The CDR3 nucleotides are TGTGCCAGCAGCTTCTACGGGGAAGGATACGAGCAGTACTTC. The V gene is TRBV5-5, the J gene TRBJ2-7, with a tentative D call TRBD2 (5 bases). The CDR3 covers 14 residues. The germline CDR1 and CDR2 sequences are SGHKS and YYEKEE (reference sequence). V lost 2 bases, J lost 4 bases, and 13 bases lay in between.

A few counts support this clone. This chain connects TRBV20-1 to TRBJ1-5; 7 bases match TRBD1. V lost 3 bases, J lost 0 bases, and 5 bases stayed unmatched. The CDR3 contains 15 residues. CDR1 and CDR2 from the germline V gene are DFQATT and SNEGSKA (reference sequence). The CDR3 nucleotides are TGCAGTGCTAGTGACAGGGCGGATAGCAATCAGCCCCAGCATTTT. It yields the protein CSASDRADSNQPQHF.

The chain combines TRBV4-1 with TRBJ2-1, with TRBD2 matching over 7 bases. Germline V gene sequence: CDR1 MGHRA, CDR2 YSYEKL. V trimming: 2 bases; J trimming: 1 base; junction bases outside the gene matches: 8. CDR3 length: 17 residues. This CDR3 is CASSQMTSKSSYNEQFF. In DNA, the CDR3 is TGCGCCAGCAGCCAAATGACTAGCAAGAGTTCCTACAATGAGCAGTTCTTC.

For this clone: The sample holds other DNA sequences that translate to the same CDR3. The chain is built from TRBV7-9 and TRBJ1-4; 8 positions match TRBD1. J gave up 4 bases and V 3 bases, and 1 base lay outside the gene matches. Germline V gene lookup returns CDR1 SEHNR and CDR2 FQNEAQ (reference sequence). This CDR3 spans 14 amino acids. The CDR3 loop is CASSLTGVNEKLFF. Written as DNA, the CDR3 is TGTGCCAGCAGCTTGACAGGGGTTAATGAAAAACTGTTTTTT. The variable domain in full, completed from reference TRBV7-9 and TRBJ1-4, reads DTGVSQNPRHKITKRGQNVTFRCDPISEHNRLYWYRQTLGQGPEFLTYFQNEAQLEKSRLLSDRFSAERPKGSFSTLEIQRTEQGDSAMYLCASSLTGVNEKLFFGSGTQLSVL.

Remarks on this clone: One end of the junction does not line up with germline, which may come from a read error. This chain connects TRBV10-1 to TRBJ2-2, with 7 bases lining up with TRBD2. This CDR3 is 15 amino acids long. Germline lookup yields CDR1 WNHNN and CDR2 SYGVQD (reference sequence). DNA of the CDR3: TGCGTCAGCAGTGATAGAGGGAGGGCCGGCGGGGAGCTGTTTTTT. This encodes CVSSDRGRAGGELFF.

This sequence joins TRBV25-1 and TRBJ1-1; tentative D call: TRBD1 (6 bases). The CDR3 consists of 14 residues. Deletions cut 6 bases from V and 0 bases from J, with 11 bases between. CDR1 and CDR2 from the germline V gene are MGHDK and SYGVNS. The CDR3, as DNA: TGTGCCAGCAGAAGGGGGGGGTTGAACACTGAAGCTTTCTTT. As protein: CASRRGGLNTEAFF. The full variable domain, rest sourced from reference TRBV25-1 and TRBJ1-1, is EADIYQTPRYLVIGTGKKITLECSQTMGHDKMYWYQQDPGMELHLIHYSYGVNSTEKGDLSSESTVSRIRTEHFPLTLESARPSHTSQYLCASRRGGLNTEAFFGQGTRLTVV.

In this sample, this clone turned up once. This sequence joins TRBV15 and TRBJ2-5; TRBD1 is a possible D gene (6 bases). The length of the CDR3 is 15 residues. The germline gives CDR1 LNHNV, CDR2 YYDKDF (reference sequence). V lost 4 bases, J lost 6 bases, and 18 bases lay in between. The CDR3 DNA reads as TGTGCCACCAGCACCATCAACCAGGGGTGGCAGACCCAGTACTTC. It yields the protein CATSTINQGWQTQYF. The full variable domain, rest sourced from reference TRBV15 and TRBJ2-5, is DAMVIQNPRYQVTQFGKPVTLSCSQTLNHNVMYWYQQKSSQAPKLLFHYYDKDFNNEADTPDNFQSRRPNTSFCFLDIRSPGLGDTAMYLCATSTINQGWQTQYFGPGTRLLVL.

The chain joins TRBV5-1 to TRBJ2-7; tentatively, D is TRBD1 (6 bases). V was shortened by 2 bases and J by 0 bases, with 9 bases between the two germline ends. The CDR3 sequence is 14 residues long. Germline-derived CDR1 and CDR2 are SGHRS and YFSETQ. CDR3 coding DNA: TGCGCCAGCAGCTTAACAGGGCTCTCCTACGAGCAGTACTTC. It translates to CASSLTGLSYEQYF. The full variable domain, rest sourced from reference TRBV5-1 and TRBJ2-7, is KAGVTQTPRYLIKTRGQQVTLSCSPISGHRSVSWYQQTPGQGLQFLFEYFSETQRNKGNFPGRFSGRQFSNSRSEMNVSTLELGDSALYLCASSLTGLSYEQYFGPGTRLTVT.